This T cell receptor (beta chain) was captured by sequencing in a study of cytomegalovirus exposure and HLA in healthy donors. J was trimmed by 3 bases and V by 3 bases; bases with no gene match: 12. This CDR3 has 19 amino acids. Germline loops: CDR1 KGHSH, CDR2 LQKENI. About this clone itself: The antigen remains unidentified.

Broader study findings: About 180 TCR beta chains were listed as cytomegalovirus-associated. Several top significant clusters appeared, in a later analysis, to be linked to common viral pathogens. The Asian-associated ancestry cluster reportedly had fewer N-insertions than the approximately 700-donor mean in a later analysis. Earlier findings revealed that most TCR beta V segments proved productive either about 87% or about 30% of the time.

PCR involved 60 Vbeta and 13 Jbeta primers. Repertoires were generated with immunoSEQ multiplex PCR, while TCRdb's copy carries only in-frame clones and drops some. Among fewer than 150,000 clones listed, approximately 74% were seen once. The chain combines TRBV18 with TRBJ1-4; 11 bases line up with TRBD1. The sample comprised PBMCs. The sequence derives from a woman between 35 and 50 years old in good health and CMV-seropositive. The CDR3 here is CASSPQGTGGAGANEKLFF. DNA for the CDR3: TGTGCCAGCTCACCTCAGGGGACAGGGGGAGCCGGTGCTAATGAAAAACTGTTTTTT.